The clone carrying this T cell receptor (beta chain) was recorded only once. The data belong to a study of blood T cell repertoires in COVID-19. Study background: Researchers got acute and convalescent COVID-19 samples from the United States, Italy and Spain. PBMCs, B-cell-depleted T cells, or T cells provided the cDNA or gDNA that made up the material.

Under the authors' procedure: Amplification from reference gene primers served as the basis for estimated nucleated cell counts. Using immunoSEQ multiplex PCR, the repertoire was profiled, and TCRdb retains in-frame clones only, with some absent. That table gives V, J and clone size, and the DNA gave D and trimming. The sample includes over 150,000 clones, roughly 88% of them seen just once. The clonotype was recovered from a man in his late teens or twenties with acute or convalescent COVID-19. The sample was peripheral blood.

The CDR3 DNA reads as TGTGCCAGCAGTCTGGCGGGGGTACAAGAGACCCAGTACTTC. It yields the protein CASSLAGVQETQYF. The V gene is TRBV5-4, the J gene TRBJ2-5; TRBD2 agrees at 7 bases. Trimming cost V 5 bases and J 2 bases; bases outside gene matches: 6. CDR3 size: 14 residues. Germline V gene lookup returns CDR1 SGHNT and CDR2 YYREEE (reference sequence).